The rows below give T cell receptor beta chains drawn from one sample of a study of T cells in Graves' hyperthyroidism and ophthalmopathy. TCRdb used MiXCR to reprocess the multiplex PCR reads, holding one entry per CDR3 protein. The sample records 600,000 to 700,000 distinct CDR3 sequences, approximately 14% being singletons. Input material: blood. These receptors were obtained from a woman aged 40 to 49 with Graves' ophthalmopathy. Both conserved end residues are part of each CDR3. D genes are given only for firm matches. A clone size is listed for some rows: how often the clone was seen (once, few, many), or a class if it is expanded.

>TRBJ2-4|-|-|TRBV9
TGTGCCAGCAGCGTAGGGGTGGGGGTCGTGAACACTCAGTACTTC
CASSVGVGVVNTQYF
>TRBJ2-7|many|-|TRBV14
TGTGCCAGCAGCCAAGGAGGGGGGCAGTACTTC
CASSQGGGQYF
>TRBJ2-7|many|-|TRBV6-2/TRBV6-3
TGTGCCAGCAGTTACACAACCTCCTCCTACGAGCAGTACTTC
CASSYTTSSYEQYF
>TRBJ2-7|many|-|TRBV20-1
TGCAGTGCTAATAAGGACTACGGCCACGAGCAGTACTTC
CSANKDYGHEQYF
>TRBJ2-5|-|TRBD2|TRBV28
TGTGCCAGCAGTTTAAACCGGGGGGCCCAGTACTTC
CASSLNRGAQYF
>TRBJ1-1|many|TRBD1|TRBV6-1
TGTGCCAGCAGTGAGGGACAGGGAACTCGCACTGAAGCTTTCTTT
CASSEGQGTRTEAFF
>TRBJ2-4|many|TRBD1|TRBV6-5
TGTGCCAGCAGGTCCGGGACAGGACTAGCCAAAAACATTCAGTACTTC
CASRSGTGLAKNIQYF
>TRBJ2-7|-|-|TRBV7-9
TGTGCCAGCACCGTGGACGTATCCTACGAGCAGTACTTC
CASTVDVSYEQYF
>TRBJ2-2|-|-|TRBV27
TGTGCCAGCCGATCCGGGACTCAGAACACCGGGGAGCTGTTTTTT
CASRSGTQNTGELFF
>TRBJ1-1|many|-|TRBV12-3/TRBV12-4
TGTGCCAGCACCCCTGGAGGGGGATGGACTGAAGCTTTCTTT
CASTPGGGWTEAFF
>TRBJ1-2|many|-|TRBV20-1
TGCAGTGCTAGAGATTCCGGGTCCTATGGCTACACCTTC
CSARDSGSYGYTF
>TRBJ1-1|-|-|TRBV5-1
TGCGCCAGCAGCTTGTATTCGAGGAACACTGAAGCTTTCTTT
CASSLYSRNTEAFF
>TRBJ2-7|-|-|TRBV7-2
TGTGCCAGCAGCTTAGCGTGGATGGACGAGCAGTACTTC
CASSLAWMDEQYF
>TRBJ2-2|many|TRBD1|TRBV5-1
TGCGCCAGCAGCTCCGCAACAGGGGACACCGGGGAGCTGTTTTTT
CASSSATGDTGELFF
>TRBJ1-1|few|TRBD1|TRBV6-5
TGTGCCAGCAGTTACTCGTTCACAGGGGTGAACACTGAAGCTTTCTTT
CASSYSFTGVNTEAFF
>TRBJ1-2|many|-|TRBV12-3/TRBV12-4
TGTGCCAGCAGTACCAGCAGGGTGTATGGCTACACCTTC
CASSTSRVYGYTF
>TRBJ1-2|-|-|TRBV29-1
TGCAGCGTTCTTGACAGAATCTATGGCTACACCTTC
CSVLDRIYGYTF
>TRBJ1-3|many|-|TRBV30
TGTGCCTGGAGTGTACCAGGGGCTCACTCTGGAAACACCATATATTTT
CAWSVPGAHSGNTIYF
>TRBJ2-2|few|TRBD2|TRBV14
TGTGCCAGCAGCCAAGTGCCTAGCGGAGACACCGGGGAGCTGTTTTTT
CASSQVPSGDTGELFF
>TRBJ1-1|-|TRBD1|TRBV5-1
TGCGCCAGCAGCTTTGGGACAGGTAGGGTATTCTCTGAAGCTTTCTTT
CASSFGTGRVFSEAFF
>TRBJ1-3|many|-|TRBV5-5
TGTGCCAGCAGCTTGGGTCAGCAGGGGTATGGAAACACCATATATTTT
CASSLGQQGYGNTIYF
>TRBJ1-1|many|-|TRBV4-1
TGCGCCAGCAGCCAAGCCGCACAGGACACGGGGAACACTGAAGCTTTCTTT
CASSQAAQDTGNTEAFF
>TRBJ2-2|many|TRBD1|TRBV24-1
TGTGCCACCAGTGATTTTAACAGGGGATTCAACACCGGGGAGCTGTTTTTT
CATSDFNRGFNTGELFF
>TRBJ2-5|many|-|TRBV7-2
TGTGCCAGCAGCCGTGCTAGGGGAGAGACCCAGTACTTC
CASSRARGETQYF
>TRBJ2-2|few|-|TRBV20-1
TGCAGTGCTAGTTCCCACACCGGGGAGCTGTTTTTT
CSASSHTGELFF
>TRBJ1-3|-|-|TRBV20-1
TGCAGTGCTAGAGAGGGGTTATACTCTGGAAACACCATATATTTT
CSAREGLYSGNTIYF
>TRBJ1-1|many|TRBD1|TRBV12-5
TGTGCTAGTGGCATTGGACAGGGGCCGAACACTGAAGCTTTCTTT
CASGIGQGPNTEAFF
>TRBJ2-7|few|TRBD2|TRBV4-2
TGTGCCAGCAGCCAAGAGAGCGGGAGAGCGGTCGAGCAGTACTTC
CASSQESGRAVEQYF
>TRBJ1-2|many|TRBD1|TRBV6-1
TGTGCCAGCAGTGAAGACAGGGGGCTGGGCTACACCTTC
CASSEDRGLGYTF
>TRBJ2-2|many|TRBD1|TRBV12-3/TRBV12-4
TGTGCCAGCAGCGTACAGGGGTTCGGGGAGCTGTTTTTT
CASSVQGFGELFF
>TRBJ1-2|-|-|TRBV28
TGTGCCGCCTCAGGAACGCACTATGTCTACACCTTC
CAASGTHYVYTF
>TRBJ1-3|-|-|TRBV19
TGTGCCAGTAGTAAGGGGTCATCCTCTGGAAACACCATATATTTT
CASSKGSSSGNTIYF
>TRBJ2-2|few|-|TRBV19
TGTGCCAGTGTTGCCGAGGCCGGGGAGCTGTTTTTT
CASVAEAGELFF
>TRBJ1-2|many|TRBD1|TRBV29-1
TGCAGCGTTGTTGGACAGGGCATTAACTATGGCTACACCTTC
CSVVGQGINYGYTF
>TRBJ1-5|many|-|TRBV20-1
TGCAGTGCTAGAGTTGGGAGTGGCAATCAGCCCCAGCATTTT
CSARVGSGNQPQHF
>TRBJ1-1|-|-|TRBV5-5
TGTGCCAGCAGCTACCGGGACGGAGGAAACACTGAAGCTTTCTTT
CASSYRDGGNTEAFF
>TRBJ2-5|few|-|TRBV6-5
TGTGCCAGCAGTTACTCCCCCGGAACCTCGGCTACCCAGTACTTC
CASSYSPGTSATQYF
>TRBJ2-2|-|-|TRBV30
TGTGCCTGGAGTTTCGCCGGGGAGCTGTTTTTT
CAWSFAGELFF
>TRBJ1-2|many|-|TRBV12-3/TRBV12-4
TGTGCCAGCAGTTTAAGACCGGAGGGCTACACCTTC
CASSLRPEGYTF
>TRBJ2-7|-|-|TRBV6-2/TRBV6-3
TGTGCCAGCAGTTACGAGCCAAGCCTCTACGAGCAGTACTTC
CASSYEPSLYEQYF
>TRBJ1-1|many|-|TRBV19
TGTGCCAGTAGTATCTGGGGGACGCACACTGAAGCTTTCTTT
CASSIWGTHTEAFF
>TRBJ2-5|many|TRBD1|TRBV28
TGTGCCAGCCGGACAGGGAACCAAGAGACCCAGTACTTC
CASRTGNQETQYF
>TRBJ1-1|many|-|TRBV6-1
TGTGCCAGCAGTGGAAGCGCTTTAGGCACTGAAGCTTTCTTT
CASSGSALGTEAFF
>TRBJ2-7|-|-|TRBV11-2
TGTGCCAGCAGCAGCCGGGCGACGTCCGGCTCCTACGAGCAGTACTTC
CASSSRATSGSYEQYF
>TRBJ1-2|many|-|TRBV29-1
TGCAGCGTTGAAGGGACACCCAACTATGGCTACACCTTC
CSVEGTPNYGYTF
>TRBJ1-6|many|-|TRBV6-1
TGTGCCAGCACGGAACAACAGGGATACAATTCACCCCTCCACTTT
CASTEQQGYNSPLHF